This T cell receptor (beta chain) was found in a study of T-cell reconstitution after alpha-beta-depleted transplantation in children. Construction of the TCRbeta library involved unique molecular identifiers. TCRdb re-derived calls from the PCR reads in MiXCR, one entry per CDR3 protein. Of 450,000 to 600,000 distinct CDR3 sequences in the sample, 32% are singletons; the top ten hold more than 2%. The receptor comes from a human donor who donated a stem cell graft to a child with aplastic anemia. The sample was PBMCs from the stem cell graft donor, taken from the stem cell graft.

The CDR3 nucleotides are TGTGCCAGCAGCTTAGATGGGATTTACAATGAGCAGTTCTTC. Amino acid sequence: CASSLDGIYNEQFF. The chain has TRBV11-2 and TRBJ2-1, with D unclear. V lost 0 bases and J lost 4, with 7 bases in between. Germline CDR1 SGHAT, CDR2 FQNNGV. This CDR3 region has 14 residues. Supplemented by reference TRBV11-2 and TRBJ2-1, the full variable domain reads EAGVAQSPRYKIIEKRQSVAFWCNPISGHATLYWYQQILGQGPKLLIQFQNNGVVDDSQLPKDRFSAERLKGVDSTLKIQPAKLEDSAVYLCASSLDGIYNEQFFGPGTRLTVL.